This T cell receptor beta chain was sequenced for a study of CD8 T cells in ankylosing spondylitis. A word on this clonotype: What it binds is unknown.

In TCRdb, the 5' RACE reads were re-called with MiXCR into one record per CDR3 protein. The profile shows about 170,000 distinct CDR3 sequences, around 17% of them singletons. Germline CDR1 is SGHRS and CDR2 is YFSETQ. This CDR3 comprises 13 residues. V lost 0 bases, J lost 5 bases, and 8 bases lay in between. Whole-study findings and limits: Researchers report that disease-linked clones proved CD8+ and relatively rare in peripheral blood. Certain motif variants had earlier appeared in reactive arthritis synovial fluid and blood.

The TCR sequence derives from a male donor with ankylosing spondylitis or in good health (not recorded which). Sample: blood, either unsorted or a sorted T cell fraction (not recorded which). V usage is TRBV5-1 and J usage is TRBJ2-5, with a tentative D call TRBD2 (5 bases). The CDR3 sequence: CASSLGVAETQYF. The CDR3, as DNA: TGCGCCAGCAGCTTGGGGGTAGCGGAGACCCAGTACTTC.